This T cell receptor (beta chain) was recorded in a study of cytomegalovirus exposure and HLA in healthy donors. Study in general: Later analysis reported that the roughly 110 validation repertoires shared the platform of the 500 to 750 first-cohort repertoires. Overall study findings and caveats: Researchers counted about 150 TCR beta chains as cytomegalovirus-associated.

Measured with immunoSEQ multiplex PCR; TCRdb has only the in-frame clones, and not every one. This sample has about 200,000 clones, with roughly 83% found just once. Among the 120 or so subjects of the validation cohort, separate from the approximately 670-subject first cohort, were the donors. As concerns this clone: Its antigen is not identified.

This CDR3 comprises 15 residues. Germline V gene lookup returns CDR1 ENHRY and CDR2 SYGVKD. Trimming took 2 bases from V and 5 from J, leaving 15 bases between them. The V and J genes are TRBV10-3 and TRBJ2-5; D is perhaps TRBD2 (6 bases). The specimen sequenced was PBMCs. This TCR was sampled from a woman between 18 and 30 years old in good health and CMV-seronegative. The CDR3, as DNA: TGTGCCATCAGTGAGCGCGGGGCGCCATCGGAGACCCAGTACTTC. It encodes CAISERGAPSETQYF.